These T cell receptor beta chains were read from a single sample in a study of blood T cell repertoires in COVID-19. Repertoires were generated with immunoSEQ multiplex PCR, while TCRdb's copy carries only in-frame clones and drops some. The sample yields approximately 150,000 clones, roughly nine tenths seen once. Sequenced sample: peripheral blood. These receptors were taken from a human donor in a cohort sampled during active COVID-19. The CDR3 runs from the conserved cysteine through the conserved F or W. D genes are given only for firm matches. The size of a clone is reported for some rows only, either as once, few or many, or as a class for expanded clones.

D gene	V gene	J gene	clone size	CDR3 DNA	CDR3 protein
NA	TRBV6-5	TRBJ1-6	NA	TGTGCCAGCAAGAGAGCCGGTTATAATTCACCCCTCCACTTT	CASKRAGYNSPLHF
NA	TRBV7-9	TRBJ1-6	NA	TGTGCCAGCAGCTTACGACAGAATAATTCACCCCTCCACTTT	CASSLRQNNSPLHF
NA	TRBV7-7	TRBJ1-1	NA	TGTGCCAGCAGCTTGGGGAAGACAGCTTTGAACACTGAAGCTTTCTTT	CASSLGKTALNTEAFF
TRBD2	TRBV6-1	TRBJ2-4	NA	TGTGCCAGCAGTGAAGGCCCCGGGGGGAATCCGTACTTC	CASSEGPGGNPYF
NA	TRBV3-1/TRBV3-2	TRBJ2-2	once	TGTGCCAGCAGCCCTGGAGGCACCGGGGAGCTGTTTTTT	CASSPGGTGELFF
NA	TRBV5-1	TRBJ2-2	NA	TGCGCCAGCAGCTTGGAGGCGGGGCTGAACACCGGGGAGCTGTTTTTT	CASSLEAGLNTGELFF
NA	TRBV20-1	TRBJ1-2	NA	TGCAGTGCTAGCGGGAATCGTGGCTACACCTTC	CSASGNRGYTF
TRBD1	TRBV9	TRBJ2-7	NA	TGTGCCAGCAGCGGAGAGGGGGCTGGGGGCTCCTACGAGCAGTACTTC	CASSGEGAGGSYEQYF
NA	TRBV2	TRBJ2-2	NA	TGTGCCAGCAGTTTCACAGGAACGAACACCGGGGAGCTGTTTTTT	CASSFTGTNTGELFF
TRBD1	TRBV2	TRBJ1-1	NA	TGTGCCAGCAGTACCGACAGGGCTACTGAAGCTTTCTTT	CASSTDRATEAFF
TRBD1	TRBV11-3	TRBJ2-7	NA	TGTGCCAGCAGCGCTACCGGGACAGGATCTTACGAGCAGTACTTC	CASSATGTGSYEQYF
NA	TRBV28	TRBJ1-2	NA	TGTGCCAGCAGTTTTGATCTGAGGAGAGCTAGGGGGTTCTCCTTC	CASSFDLRRARGFSF
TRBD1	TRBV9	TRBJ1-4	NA	TGTGCCAGCAGCGTAGCCGGGACAGGGAATGAAAAACTGTTTTTT	CASSVAGTGNEKLFF
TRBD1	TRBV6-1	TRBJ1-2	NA	TGTGCCAGCAGTGAAGATGGAGGGGGCGTTGGCTACACCTTC	CASSEDGGGVGYTF
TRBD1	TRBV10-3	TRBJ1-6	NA	TGTGCCATCGTACGGGACAGAAATTCACCCCTCCACTTT	CAIVRDRNSPLHF
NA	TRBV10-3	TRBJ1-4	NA	TGTGCCATCAACGAGCGACCGAATGAAAAACTGTTTTTT	CAINERPNEKLFF
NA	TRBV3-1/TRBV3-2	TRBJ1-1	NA	TGTGCCAGCAGCCCCGGGTGGGGGGGAAACACTGAAGCTTTCTTT	CASSPGWGGNTEAFF
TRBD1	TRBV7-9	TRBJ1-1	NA	TGTGCCAGCAGCACGTACAGGGGAAGGGACACTGAAGCTTTCTTT	CASSTYRGRDTEAFF
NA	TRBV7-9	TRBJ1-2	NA	TGTGCCAGCAGCTTGGGCCTAAATGGCTACACCTTC	CASSLGLNGYTF
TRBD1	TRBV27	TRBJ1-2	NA	TGTGCCAGCAGCTTGGGACAGTTCTATGGCTACACCTTC	CASSLGQFYGYTF
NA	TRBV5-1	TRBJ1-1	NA	TGCGCCAGCAGCTTGTGGCCTCAGGGTGACACTGAAGCTTTCTTT	CASSLWPQGDTEAFF
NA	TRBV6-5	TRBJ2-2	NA	TGTGCCAGCAGTTACTCGACTGGGAACACCGGGGAGCTGTTTTTT	CASSYSTGNTGELFF
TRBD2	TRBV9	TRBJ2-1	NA	TGTGCCAGCAGCGTTGGCGGGGGGCGCCTAAATGAGCAGTTCTTC	CASSVGGGRLNEQFF
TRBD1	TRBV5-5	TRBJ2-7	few	TGTGCCAGCAGTGCAGACAGGGCCTGGGGTTACGAGCAGTACTTC	CASSADRAWGYEQYF
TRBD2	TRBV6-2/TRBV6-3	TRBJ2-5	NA	TGTGCCAGCAGTTACCCCGGGAGCGGGGGGTTGGAGACCCAGTACTTC	CASSYPGSGGLETQYF
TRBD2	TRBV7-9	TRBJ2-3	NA	TGTGCCAGCAGCTCGAGGACTAGCGGGGGACCCACAGATACGCAGTATTTT	CASSSRTSGGPTDTQYF
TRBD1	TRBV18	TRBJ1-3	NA	TGTGCCAGCTCACCATCGCTGACAGGGACTGGAAACACCATATATTTT	CASSPSLTGTGNTIYF
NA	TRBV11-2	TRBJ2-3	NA	TGTGCCAGCAGCCAGATACAGTCCACAGATACGCAGTATTTT	CASSQIQSTDTQYF
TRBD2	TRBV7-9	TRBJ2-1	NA	TGTGCCAGCAGCTTAACTAGCGGGGTCTACTACAATGAGCAGTTCTTC	CASSLTSGVYYNEQFF
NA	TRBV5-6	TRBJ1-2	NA	TGTGCCAGCAGCCTACTCTATGGCTACACCTTC	CASSLLYGYTF
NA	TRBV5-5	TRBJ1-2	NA	TGTGCCAGCAGCTTGGGGCCGGGAGCAGGGTATGGCTACACCTTC	CASSLGPGAGYGYTF
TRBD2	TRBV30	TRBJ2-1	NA	TGTGCCTGGAGTGAAGGACTAGGAGTAGCCTACAATGAGCAGTTCTTC	CAWSEGLGVAYNEQFF
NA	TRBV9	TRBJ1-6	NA	TGTGCCAGCAGCGTAGTGGCAGACAATAATTCACCCCTCCACTTT	CASSVVADNNSPLHF
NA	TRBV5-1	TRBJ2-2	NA	TGCGCCAGCAGCTTTGTAGGGGCGAACACCGGGGAGCTGTTTTTT	CASSFVGANTGELFF
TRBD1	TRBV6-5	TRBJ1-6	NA	TGTGCCAGCAGAGAGACAGGGGTATCACCCCTCCACTTT	CASRETGVSPLHF
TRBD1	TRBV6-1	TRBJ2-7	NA	TGTGCCAGCAGTGAAGGCCCACAGGGGACCTACGAGCAGTACTTC	CASSEGPQGTYEQYF
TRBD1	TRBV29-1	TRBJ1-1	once	TGCAGCGTTGTGGGGACAGGGGGTAACTTCGCTGAAGCTTTCTTT	CSVVGTGGNFAEAFF
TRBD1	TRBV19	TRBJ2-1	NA	TGTGCCACCTACCCCAGGGACAGGGAACCACCTAGCTCCTACAATGAGCAGTTCTTC	CATYPRDREPPSSYNEQFF
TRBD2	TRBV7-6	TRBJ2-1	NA	TGTGCCAGCAGCTTAGTAGCGGGGCCGTACAATGAGCAGTTCTTC	CASSLVAGPYNEQFF
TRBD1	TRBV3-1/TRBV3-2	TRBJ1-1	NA	TGTGCCAGCAGCCAACGGACAGGGGGGACTGAAGCTTTCTTT	CASSQRTGGTEAFF
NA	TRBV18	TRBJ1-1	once	TGTGCCAGCTCACCATTTTCAGGGATAGGCACTGAAGCTTTCTTT	CASSPFSGIGTEAFF
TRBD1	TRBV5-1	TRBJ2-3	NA	TGCGCCAGCAGCCTACAGGGGCCTCGCACAGATACGCAGTATTTT	CASSLQGPRTDTQYF
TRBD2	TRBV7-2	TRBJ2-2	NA	TGTGCCAGCAGCTTAGGTTGGGGCGGGGGAGGCACCGGGGAGCTGTTTTTT	CASSLGWGGGGTGELFF
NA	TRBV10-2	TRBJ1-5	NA	TGCGCCAGCAGTGATTTGGGGAGGCAGCCCCAGCATTTT	CASSDLGRQPQHF
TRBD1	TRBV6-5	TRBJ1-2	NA	TGTGCCAGCAGTTACTCAAGGTCGGGACAGGGAGGTGGCTACACCTTC	CASSYSRSGQGGGYTF
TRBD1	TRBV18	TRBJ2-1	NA	TGTGCCAGCTCACCCGGGACAGATACATACAATGAGCAGTTCTTC	CASSPGTDTYNEQFF
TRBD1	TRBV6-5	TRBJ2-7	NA	TGTGCCAGCAGTTACTCCGGGACAGGACTTACCGGGGAGCAGTACTTC	CASSYSGTGLTGEQYF
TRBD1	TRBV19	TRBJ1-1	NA	TGTGCCAGTAGTATCGGAGGACAGGGGAGGACTGAAGCTTTCTTT	CASSIGGQGRTEAFF